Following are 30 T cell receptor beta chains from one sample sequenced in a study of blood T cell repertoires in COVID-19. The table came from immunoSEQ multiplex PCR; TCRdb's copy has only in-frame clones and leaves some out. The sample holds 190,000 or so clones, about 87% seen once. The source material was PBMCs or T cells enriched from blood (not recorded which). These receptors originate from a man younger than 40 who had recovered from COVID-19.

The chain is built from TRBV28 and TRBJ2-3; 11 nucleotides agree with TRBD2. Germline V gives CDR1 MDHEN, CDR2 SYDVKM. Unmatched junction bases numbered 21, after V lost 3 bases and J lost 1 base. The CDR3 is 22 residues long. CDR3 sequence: CASSLWREIAGGPGLGTDTQYF. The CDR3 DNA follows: TGTGCCAGCAGTTTGTGGAGGGAAATAGCGGGAGGGCCCGGTCTGGGCACAGATACGCAGTATTTT.

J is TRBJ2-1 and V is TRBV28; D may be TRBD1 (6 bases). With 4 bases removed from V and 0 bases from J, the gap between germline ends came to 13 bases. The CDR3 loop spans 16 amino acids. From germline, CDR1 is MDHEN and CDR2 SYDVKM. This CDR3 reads CASSSDGQSSYNEQFF. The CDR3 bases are TGTGCCAGCAGTTCTGATGGACAGAGCTCCTACAATGAGCAGTTCTTC.

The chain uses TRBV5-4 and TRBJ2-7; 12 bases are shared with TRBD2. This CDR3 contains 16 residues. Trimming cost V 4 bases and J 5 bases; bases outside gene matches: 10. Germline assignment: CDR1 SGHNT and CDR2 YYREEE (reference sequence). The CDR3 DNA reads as TGTGCCAGCAGCAGCCCTAGCGGGAGGGCCGGGGACGAGCAGTACTTC. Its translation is CASSSPSGRAGDEQYF.

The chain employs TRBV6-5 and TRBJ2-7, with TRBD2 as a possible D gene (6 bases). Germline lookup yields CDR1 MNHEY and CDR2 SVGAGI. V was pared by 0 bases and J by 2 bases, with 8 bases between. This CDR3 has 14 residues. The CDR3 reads CASSYSRLAYEQYF. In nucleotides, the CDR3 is TGTGCCAGCAGTTACTCGAGACTAGCCTACGAGCAGTACTTC.

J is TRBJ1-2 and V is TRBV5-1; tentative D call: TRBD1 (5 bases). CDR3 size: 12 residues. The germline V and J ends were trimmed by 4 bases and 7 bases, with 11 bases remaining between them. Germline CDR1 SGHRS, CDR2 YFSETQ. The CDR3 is CASSEQGAGYTF. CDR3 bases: TGCGCCAGCAGCGAGCAGGGTGCTGGCTACACCTTC.

The CDR3 reads CASSETGSRAEAFF. CDR3 in DNA: TGTGCCAGCAGTGAAACAGGAAGCAGGGCTGAAGCTTTCTTT. The chain couples TRBV25-1 to TRBJ1-1; a possible D gene is TRBD1 (5 bases). The CDR3 totals 14 residues. Germline V gene sequence: CDR1 MGHDK, CDR2 SYGVNS. V shed 2 bases and J shed 6 bases, with 13 bases lying between them. Drawing the rest from reference TRBV25-1 and TRBJ1-1, the complete variable domain is EADIYQTPRYLVIGTGKKITLECSQTMGHDKMYWYQQDPGMELHLIHYSYGVNSTEKGDLSSESTVSRIRTEHFPLTLESARPSHTSQYLCASSETGSRAEAFFGQGTRLTVV.

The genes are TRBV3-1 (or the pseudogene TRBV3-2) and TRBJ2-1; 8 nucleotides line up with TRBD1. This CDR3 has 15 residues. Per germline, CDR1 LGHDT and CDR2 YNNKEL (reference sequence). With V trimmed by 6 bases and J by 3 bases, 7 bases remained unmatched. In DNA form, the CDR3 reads TGTGCCAGCAGGTTTGGACAGGGAATCTACAATGAGCAGTTCTTC. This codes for CASRFGQGIYNEQFF.

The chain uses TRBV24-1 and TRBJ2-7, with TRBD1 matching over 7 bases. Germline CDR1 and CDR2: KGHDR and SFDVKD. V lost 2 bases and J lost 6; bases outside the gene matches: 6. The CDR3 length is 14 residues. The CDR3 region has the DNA TGTGCCACCAGTGATTACAGGGGATCGGGCGAGCAGTACTTC. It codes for CATSDYRGSGEQYF.

The CDR3 bases are TGTGCCAGCAGCGTAGACCTGGGAGGGGGACGAAATGAGCAGTTCTTC. Translating it yields CASSVDLGGGRNEQFF. This chain joins TRBV9 and TRBJ2-1, with a weak D call TRBD2 (7 bases). V lost 0 bases, J lost 7 bases, and 17 bases lay in between. Germline V CDR1 and CDR2: SGDLS, YYNGEE. The length of the CDR3 is 16 residues.

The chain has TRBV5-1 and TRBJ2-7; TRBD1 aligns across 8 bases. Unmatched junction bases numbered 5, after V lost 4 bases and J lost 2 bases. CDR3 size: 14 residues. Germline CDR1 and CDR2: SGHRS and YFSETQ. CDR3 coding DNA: TGCGCCAGCAGCGTAGGGACAGGAACCTACGAGCAGTACTTC. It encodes CASSVGTGTYEQYF. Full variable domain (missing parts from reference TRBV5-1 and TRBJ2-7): KAGVTQTPRYLIKTRGQQVTLSCSPISGHRSVSWYQQTPGQGLQFLFEYFSETQRNKGNFPGRFSGRQFSNSRSEMNVSTLELGDSALYLCASSVGTGTYEQYFGPGTRLTVT.

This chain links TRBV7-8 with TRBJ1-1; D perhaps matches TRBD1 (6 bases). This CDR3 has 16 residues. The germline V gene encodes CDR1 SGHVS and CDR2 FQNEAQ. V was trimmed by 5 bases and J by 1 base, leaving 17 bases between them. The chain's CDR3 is CASSPRWTEKNTEAFF. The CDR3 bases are TGTGCCAGCAGCCCCCGTTGGACAGAGAAGAACACTGAAGCTTTCTTT.

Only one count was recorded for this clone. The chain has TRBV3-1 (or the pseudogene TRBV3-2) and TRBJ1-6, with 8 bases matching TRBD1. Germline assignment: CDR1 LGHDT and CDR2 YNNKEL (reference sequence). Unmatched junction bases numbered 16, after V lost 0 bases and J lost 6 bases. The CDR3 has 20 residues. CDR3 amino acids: CASSQEGTGPMEGLNSPLHF. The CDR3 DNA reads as TGTGCCAGCAGCCAAGAAGGGACAGGACCGATGGAGGGACTTAATTCACCCCTCCACTTT.

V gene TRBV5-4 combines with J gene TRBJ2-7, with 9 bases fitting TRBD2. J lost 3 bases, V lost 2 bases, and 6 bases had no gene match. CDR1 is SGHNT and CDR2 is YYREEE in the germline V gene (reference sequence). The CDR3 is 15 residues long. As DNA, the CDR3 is TGTGCCAGCAGCTTTTCTAGCGGGGTTGGCTACGAGCAGTACTTC. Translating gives CASSFSSGVGYEQYF.

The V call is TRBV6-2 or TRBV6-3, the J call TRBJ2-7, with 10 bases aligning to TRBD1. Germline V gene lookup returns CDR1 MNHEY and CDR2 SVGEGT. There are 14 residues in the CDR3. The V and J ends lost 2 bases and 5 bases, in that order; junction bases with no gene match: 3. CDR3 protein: CASSYRDRGNEQYF. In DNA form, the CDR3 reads TGTGCCAGCAGTTACCGGGACAGGGGAAACGAGCAGTACTTC.

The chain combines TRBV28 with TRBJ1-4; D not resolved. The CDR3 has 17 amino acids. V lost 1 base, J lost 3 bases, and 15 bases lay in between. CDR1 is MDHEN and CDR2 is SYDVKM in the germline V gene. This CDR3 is CASSLSRSGSPNEKLFF. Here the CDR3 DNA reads TGTGCCAGCAGTTTATCCCGAAGCGGGTCTCCTAATGAAAAACTGTTTTTT.

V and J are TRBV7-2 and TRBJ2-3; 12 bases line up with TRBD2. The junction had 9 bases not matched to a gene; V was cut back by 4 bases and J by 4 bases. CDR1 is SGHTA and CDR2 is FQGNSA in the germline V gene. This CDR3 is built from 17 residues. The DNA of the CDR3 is TGTGCCAGCAGCTCTCGACTAGCGGGAGTTGGGGCAGATACGCAGTATTTT. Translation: CASSSRLAGVGADTQYF.

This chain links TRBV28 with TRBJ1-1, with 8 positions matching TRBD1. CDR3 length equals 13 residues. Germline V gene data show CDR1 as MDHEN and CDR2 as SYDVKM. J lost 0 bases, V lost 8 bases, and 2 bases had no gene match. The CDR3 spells CASSGGLNTEAFF. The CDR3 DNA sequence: TGTGCCAGCTCAGGGGGCTTGAACACTGAAGCTTTCTTT.

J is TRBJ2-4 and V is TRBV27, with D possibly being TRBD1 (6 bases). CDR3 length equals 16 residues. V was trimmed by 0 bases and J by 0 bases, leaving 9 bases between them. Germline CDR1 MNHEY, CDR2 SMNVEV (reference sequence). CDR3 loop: CASSLSWGQAKNIQYF. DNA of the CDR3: TGTGCCAGCAGTTTATCGTGGGGGCAAGCCAAAAACATTCAGTACTTC.

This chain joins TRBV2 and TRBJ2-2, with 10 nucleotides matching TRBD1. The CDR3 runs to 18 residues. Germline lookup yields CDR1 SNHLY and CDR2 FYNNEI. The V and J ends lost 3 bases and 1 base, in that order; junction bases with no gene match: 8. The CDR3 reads CASSDPGTGAMNTGELFF. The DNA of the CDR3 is TGTGCCAGCAGTGACCCCGGGACAGGGGCCATGAACACCGGGGAGCTGTTTTTT.

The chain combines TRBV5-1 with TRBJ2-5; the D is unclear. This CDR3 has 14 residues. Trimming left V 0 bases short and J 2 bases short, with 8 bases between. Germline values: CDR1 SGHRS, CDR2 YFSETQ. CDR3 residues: CASSLGRVQETQYF. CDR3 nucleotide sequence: TGCGCCAGCAGCTTGGGCCGGGTACAAGAGACCCAGTACTTC.

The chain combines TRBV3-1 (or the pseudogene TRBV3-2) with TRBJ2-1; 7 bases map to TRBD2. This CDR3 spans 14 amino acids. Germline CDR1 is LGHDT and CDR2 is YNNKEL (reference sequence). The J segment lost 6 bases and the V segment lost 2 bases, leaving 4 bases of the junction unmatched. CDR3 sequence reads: CASSQRGSGNEQFF. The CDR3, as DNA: TGTGCCAGCAGCCAACGCGGGAGTGGCAATGAGCAGTTCTTC.

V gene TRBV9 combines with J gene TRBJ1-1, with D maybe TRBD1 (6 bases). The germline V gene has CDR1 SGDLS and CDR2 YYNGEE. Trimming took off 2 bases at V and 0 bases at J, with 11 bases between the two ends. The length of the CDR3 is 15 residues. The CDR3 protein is CASSVKGDLNTEAFF. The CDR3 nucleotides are TGTGCCAGCAGCGTTAAGGGGGACCTGAACACTGAAGCTTTCTTT.

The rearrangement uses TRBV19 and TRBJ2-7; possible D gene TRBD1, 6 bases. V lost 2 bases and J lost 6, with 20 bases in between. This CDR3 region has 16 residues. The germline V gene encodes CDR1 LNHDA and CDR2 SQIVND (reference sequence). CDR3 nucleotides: TGTGCCAGTAGTATAAGTTTCTGGACAGAGGTCACCGAGCAGTACTTC. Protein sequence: CASSISFWTEVTEQYF.

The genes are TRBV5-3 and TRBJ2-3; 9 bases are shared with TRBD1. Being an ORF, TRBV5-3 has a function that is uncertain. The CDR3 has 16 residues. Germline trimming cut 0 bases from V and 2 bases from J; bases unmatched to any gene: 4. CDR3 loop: CARSLGGQGNTDTQYF. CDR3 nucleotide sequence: TGTGCCAGAAGCTTGGGTGGACAGGGGAACACAGATACGCAGTATTTT.

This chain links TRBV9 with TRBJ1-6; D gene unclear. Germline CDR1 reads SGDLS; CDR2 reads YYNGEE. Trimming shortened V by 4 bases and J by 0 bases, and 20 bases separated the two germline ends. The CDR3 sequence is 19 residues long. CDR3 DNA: TGTGCCAGCAGCCCTCAAGGAGAGGGCGGAAGCTCCTATAATTCACCCCTCCACTTT. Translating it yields CASSPQGEGGSSYNSPLHF.

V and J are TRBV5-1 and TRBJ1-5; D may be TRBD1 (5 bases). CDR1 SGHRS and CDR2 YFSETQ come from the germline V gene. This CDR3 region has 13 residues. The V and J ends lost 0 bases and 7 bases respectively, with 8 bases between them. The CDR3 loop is CASSLDQGQPQHF. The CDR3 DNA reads TGCGCCAGCAGCTTGGATCAGGGCCAGCCCCAGCATTTT.

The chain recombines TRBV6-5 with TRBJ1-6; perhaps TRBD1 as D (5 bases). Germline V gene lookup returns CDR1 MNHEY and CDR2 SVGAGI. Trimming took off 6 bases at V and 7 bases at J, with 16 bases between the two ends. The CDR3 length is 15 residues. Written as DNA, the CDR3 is TGTGCCAGCAGCCCCCTCGGGACTAACAATTCACCCCTCCACTTT. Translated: CASSPLGTNNSPLHF.

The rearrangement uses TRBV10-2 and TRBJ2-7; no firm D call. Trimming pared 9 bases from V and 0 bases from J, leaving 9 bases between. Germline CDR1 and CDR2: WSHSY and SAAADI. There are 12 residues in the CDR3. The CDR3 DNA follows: TGCGCCAGTAGCTGGTCCTCCTACGAGCAGTACTTC. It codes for CASSWSSYEQYF.

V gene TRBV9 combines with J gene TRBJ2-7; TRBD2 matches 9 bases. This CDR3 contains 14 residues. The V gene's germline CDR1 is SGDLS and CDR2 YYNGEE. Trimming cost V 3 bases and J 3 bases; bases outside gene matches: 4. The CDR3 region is CASSASGDFYEQYF. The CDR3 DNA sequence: TGTGCCAGCAGCGCTAGCGGGGACTTCTACGAGCAGTACTTC.

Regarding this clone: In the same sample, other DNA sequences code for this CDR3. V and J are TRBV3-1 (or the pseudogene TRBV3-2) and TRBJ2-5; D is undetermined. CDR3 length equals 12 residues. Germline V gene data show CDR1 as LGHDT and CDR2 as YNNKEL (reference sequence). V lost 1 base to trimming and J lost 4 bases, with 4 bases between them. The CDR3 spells CASSQARETQYF. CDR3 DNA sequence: TGTGCCAGCAGCCAAGCGAGAGAGACCCAGTACTTC.